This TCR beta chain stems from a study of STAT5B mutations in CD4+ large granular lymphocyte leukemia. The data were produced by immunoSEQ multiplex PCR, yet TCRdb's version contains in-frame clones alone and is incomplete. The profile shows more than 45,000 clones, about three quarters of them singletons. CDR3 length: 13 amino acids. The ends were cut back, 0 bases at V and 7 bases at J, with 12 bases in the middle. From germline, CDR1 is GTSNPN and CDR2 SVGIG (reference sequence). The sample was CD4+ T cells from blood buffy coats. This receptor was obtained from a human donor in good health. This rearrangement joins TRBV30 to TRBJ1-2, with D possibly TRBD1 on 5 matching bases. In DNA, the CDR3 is TGTGCCTGGAGTGTACGAGGGGCGATTGGCTACACCTTC. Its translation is CAWSVRGAIGYTF.